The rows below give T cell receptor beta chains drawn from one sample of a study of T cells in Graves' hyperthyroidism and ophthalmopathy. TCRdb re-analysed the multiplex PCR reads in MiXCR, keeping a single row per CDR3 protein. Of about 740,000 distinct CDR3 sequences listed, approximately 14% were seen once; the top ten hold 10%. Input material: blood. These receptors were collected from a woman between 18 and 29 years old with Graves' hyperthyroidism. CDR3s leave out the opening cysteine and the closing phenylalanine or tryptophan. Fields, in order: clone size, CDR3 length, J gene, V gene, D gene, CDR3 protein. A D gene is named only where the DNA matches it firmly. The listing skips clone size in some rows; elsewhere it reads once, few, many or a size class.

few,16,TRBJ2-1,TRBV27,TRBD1,ASSSPGQSTRGYNEQF
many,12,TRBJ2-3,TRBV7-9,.,ASTSQSSTDTQY
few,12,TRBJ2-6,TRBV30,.,AWSSQGGANVLT
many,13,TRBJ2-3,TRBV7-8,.,ASSSPGLYTDTQY
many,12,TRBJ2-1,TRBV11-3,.,ASSLSPDHLGQF
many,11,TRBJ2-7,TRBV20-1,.,SANPGDRYEQY
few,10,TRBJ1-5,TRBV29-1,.,SRRGNNQPQH
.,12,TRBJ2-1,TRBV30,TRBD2,AWSGAGGFVEQF
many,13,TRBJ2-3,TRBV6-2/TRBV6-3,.,ASSRTLGGTDTQY
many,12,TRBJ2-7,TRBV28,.,ASSLYGEEDEQY
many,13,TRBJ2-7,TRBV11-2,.,ASSSPRQGSGEQY
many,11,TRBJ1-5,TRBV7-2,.,ASSLDSGQPQH
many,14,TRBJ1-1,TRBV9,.,ASSVGGGGGQTEAF
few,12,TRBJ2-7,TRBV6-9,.,ASSESGVLNEQY
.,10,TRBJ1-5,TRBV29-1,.,SAQGSDQPQH
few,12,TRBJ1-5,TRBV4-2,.,ASSQDQDRQPQH
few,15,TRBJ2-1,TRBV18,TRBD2,ASSPETSGRAYDEQF
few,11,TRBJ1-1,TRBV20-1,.,SARQAGATEAF
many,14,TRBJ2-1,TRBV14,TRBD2,ASSQGLAGPYNEQF
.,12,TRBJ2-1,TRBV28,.,ASIQGALYNEQF
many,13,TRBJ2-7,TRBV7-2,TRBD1,ASSPYRDSPYEQY
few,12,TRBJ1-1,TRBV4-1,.,ASSQKQRDTEAF
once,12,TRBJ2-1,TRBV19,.,ASSGGVGLDEQF
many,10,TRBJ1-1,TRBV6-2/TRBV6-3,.,ASTPGSTEAF
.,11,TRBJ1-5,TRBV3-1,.,ASSQASNQPQH
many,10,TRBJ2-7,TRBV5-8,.,ASSFPGLEQY
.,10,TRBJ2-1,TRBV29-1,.,SVEDYGREQF
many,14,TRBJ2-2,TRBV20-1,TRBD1,SADRGGGANTGELF
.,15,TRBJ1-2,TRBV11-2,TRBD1,ASSLSYRQGEGNGYT
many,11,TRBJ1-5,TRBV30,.,AWATRGNQPQH
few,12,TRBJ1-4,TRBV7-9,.,ASSLDGRPEKLF
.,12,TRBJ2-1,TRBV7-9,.,ASSTGALKGEQF
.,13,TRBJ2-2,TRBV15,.,ATSRRTANTGELF
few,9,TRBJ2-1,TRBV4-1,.,ASRGHYEQF
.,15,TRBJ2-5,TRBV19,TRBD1,ASSRDAGTGGWETQY
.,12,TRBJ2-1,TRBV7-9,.,ASSGGGRLYEQF
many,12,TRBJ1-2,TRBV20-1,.,SARDRSRVYGYT
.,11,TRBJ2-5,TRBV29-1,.,SVGSRAEETQY
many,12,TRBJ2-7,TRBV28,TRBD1,ASSPGTVTYEQY
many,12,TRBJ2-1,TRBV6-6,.,ASSYSIKLNEQF
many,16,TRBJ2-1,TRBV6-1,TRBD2,ASSYRRTGGSGYNEQF
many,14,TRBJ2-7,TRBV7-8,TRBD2,ASSPTAGLAVYEQY
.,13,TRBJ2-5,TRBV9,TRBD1,ASSVEGQVTETQY
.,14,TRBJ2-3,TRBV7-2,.,ASSPSRGINTDTQY
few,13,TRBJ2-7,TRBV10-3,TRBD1,ATTGLTGQSYEQY
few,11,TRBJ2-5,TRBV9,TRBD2,ASSVAPRGAQY
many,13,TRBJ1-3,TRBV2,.,ASSADLPTGNTIY
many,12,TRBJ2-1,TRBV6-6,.,ASSYLAEGNEQF
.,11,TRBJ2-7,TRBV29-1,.,SVDSESSYEQY
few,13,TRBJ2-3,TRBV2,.,ASTPFGGVAHTQY
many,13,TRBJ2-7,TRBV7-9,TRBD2,ASSDTSGSSYEQY
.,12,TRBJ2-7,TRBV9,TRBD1,ASSTGDRVYEQY
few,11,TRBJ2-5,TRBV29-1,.,SSRSTLGETQY
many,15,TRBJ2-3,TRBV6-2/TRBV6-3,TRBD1,ASSYPRQGRLTDTQY
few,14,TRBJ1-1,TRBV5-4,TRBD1,ASSFRYRGPNTEAF
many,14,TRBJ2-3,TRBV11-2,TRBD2,ASSLGVSGGTDTQY
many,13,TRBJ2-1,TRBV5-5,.,ASSFGASSYNEQF
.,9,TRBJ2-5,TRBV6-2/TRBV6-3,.,ASGVGETQY
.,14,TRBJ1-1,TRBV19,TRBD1,ASRSQGAPGNTEAF
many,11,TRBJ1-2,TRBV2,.,ASSGDGLGGYT